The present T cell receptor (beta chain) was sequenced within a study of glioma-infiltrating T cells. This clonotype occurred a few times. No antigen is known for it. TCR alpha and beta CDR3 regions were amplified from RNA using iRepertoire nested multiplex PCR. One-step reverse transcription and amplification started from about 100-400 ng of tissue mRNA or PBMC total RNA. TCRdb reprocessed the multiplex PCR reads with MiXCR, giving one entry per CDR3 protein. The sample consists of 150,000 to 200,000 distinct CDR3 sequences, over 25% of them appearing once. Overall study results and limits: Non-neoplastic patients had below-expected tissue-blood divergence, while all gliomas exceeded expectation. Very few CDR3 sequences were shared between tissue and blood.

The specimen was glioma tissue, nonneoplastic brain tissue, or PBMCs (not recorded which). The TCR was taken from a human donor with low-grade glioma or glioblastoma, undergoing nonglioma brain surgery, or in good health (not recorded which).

Written as DNA, the CDR3 is TGTGCCAGCAGTTATGACAGTTCCATGAAGACCCAGTACTTC. Translation gives CASSYDSSMKTQYF. The rearrangement uses TRBV6-6 and TRBJ2-5, with D maybe TRBD1 (5 bases). CDR1 is MNHNY, CDR2 SVGAGI, per germline (reference sequence). This CDR3 is 14 amino acids long. The germline V and J ends were trimmed by 3 bases and 6 bases, with 14 bases remaining between them.